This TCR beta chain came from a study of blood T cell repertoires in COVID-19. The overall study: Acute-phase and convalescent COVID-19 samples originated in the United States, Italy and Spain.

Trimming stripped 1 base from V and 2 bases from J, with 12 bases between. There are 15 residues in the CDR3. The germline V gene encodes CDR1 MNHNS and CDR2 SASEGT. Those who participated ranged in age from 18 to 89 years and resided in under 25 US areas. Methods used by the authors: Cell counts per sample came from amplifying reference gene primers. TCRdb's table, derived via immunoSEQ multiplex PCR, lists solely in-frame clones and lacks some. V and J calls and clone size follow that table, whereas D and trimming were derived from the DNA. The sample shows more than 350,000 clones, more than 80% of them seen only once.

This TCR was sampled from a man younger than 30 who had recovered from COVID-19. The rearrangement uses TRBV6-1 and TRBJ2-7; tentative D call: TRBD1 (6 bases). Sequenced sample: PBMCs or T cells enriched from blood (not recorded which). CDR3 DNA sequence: TGTGCCAGCAGTGAAGTAAGTTGGGGGCCCTACGAGCAGTACTTC. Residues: CASSEVSWGPYEQYF.